The T cell receptor (beta chain) under discussion was sequenced for a study of cytomegalovirus exposure and HLA in healthy donors (TCRdb year 2017). Regarding the complete study: According to an earlier analysis of around 600 of the donors, 200 million or so T cells yielded roughly 110 million unique TCR beta sequences and about 280 Gb of sequence data. Around 320 gigabases of sequencing data and 70 million to 100 million unique TCR sequences were included in an early release covering 500 to 750 HLA-typed donors. Of the roughly 400 genotyped donors, approximately 80% fell in the genetic ancestry cluster associated with self-reported Caucasian donors. The study was designed to test whether signatures of past pathogen exposure could be identified by cataloging public T cell receptors. The study used immunosequencing to profile the T cell repertoires of 666 subjects and linked those repertoires to cytomegalovirus serostatus. Along with the roughly 670-subject first cohort, a separate validation cohort of 120 different subjects was used. High-throughput TCR immunosequencing, statistical association of individual TCRs with disease status, and machine learning were combined to predict cytomegalovirus infection status. To study patterns of TCR occurrence, a later analysis re-analyzed previously published TCR beta repertoires from several hundred donors and added high-resolution HLA genotyping. In the later analysis, no new phenotypic data were used to find candidate immune exposures; instead, reliance was placed on TCR beta sequences and their occurrence across donors. In an earlier analysis of 500 to 650 of the donors, high-throughput TCR beta sequencing was used to judge whether each TCR beta V gene segment behaved as functional or pseudogenic. Donor age, sex, ethnicity and CMV serostatus were collected together with the repertoire data. A later genetic analysis used genome-wide SNP genotypes for about 65% of the 666 donors, treating that subset as a discovery cohort. Every discovery cohort repertoire had been produced on one sequencing platform. Both class I and class II loci were covered by HLA typing, at four-digit resolution. The number of donors typed differed by locus, with 629-630 for A, B, C, DRB1 and DQB1, 522 for DQA1, over 600 for DPA1, and some 470 for DPB1. Four to six DR-DQ haplotypes were handled as single units for association and clustering, since linkage in the cohort was strong. Among 300 to 450 genotyped donors of the cohort, an average of 235,054 unique TCR beta nucleotide sequences were sequenced per donor, 15% to 20% of them non-productive. What the research found in general, with its limitations: In a later analysis, HLA-associated TCR beta chains were found to be more clonally expanded and to have lower generation probabilities than equally common non-associated chains. Some 16 rarely observed V segments, including chromosome 9 orphons, were excluded from the earlier analysis of approximately 600 of the donors because counts were too low. A later analysis reported that several top co-occurrence clusters appeared linked to parvovirus B19, influenza, CMV and Epstein-Barr virus. For the cohort, immune exposure information was limited to CMV serostatus. Because HLA typing was unavailable for some donors at each locus, only the typed subset was used in association tests. The sequencing pipeline was judged likely to have produced a cluster of highly shared sequence variants as a technical artifact. Specific HLA alleles were associated with about 17,000 TCR beta sequences at a false discovery rate of 0.05 in a later analysis. In a later analysis, the rate of TCR association differed among HLA loci, with DRB1 alleles having the most associated TCRs and HLA-C alleles having the fewest. According to a later analysis, most CMV-associated TCR beta chains appeared to be HLA-restricted, and the HLA associations seemed to be driven largely by CMV exposure. Most TCR sequences were seen in very few donors, while some public TCRs were found in many individuals. Because the 87-base-pair reads could not distinguish some IMGT-functional V segments, including TRBV6-2 and TRBV6-3, those segments were excluded. In an earlier analysis of around 600 of the donors, most TCR beta V segments were observed in productive rearrangements about 90% or about 30% of the time, broadly matching IMGT annotations. The study gave a list of 150 to 200 TCR beta chains associated with cytomegalovirus. In both the original and validation cohorts, the classifier was reported to diagnose cytomegalovirus status with high specificity and sensitivity. In vitro tests confirmed that a few of the cytomegalovirus-associated TCR beta chains recognize cytomegalovirus antigens. Strong co-occurrence of HLA alleles, especially DR and DQ, made assigning TCR associations to individual alleles difficult. An association between a missense DCLRE1C variant and V-gene and J-gene trimming of TCR beta chains was found in a later genetic analysis and replicated in an independent cohort. In this cohort, only TCR beta chains were sequenced, and detectable features were limited by the absence of alpha or paired-chain data. A further reported finding was that TCR beta sequences accurately predicted the HLA-A and HLA-B alleles for most subjects in the first cohort. Correlated functional status among segregating V segments might reflect linkage disequilibrium, but an unknown experimental factor could not be ruled out. Compared with the approximately 700-donor mean, donors in an Asian-associated ancestry cluster had fewer N-insertions in productive TCRs, according to a later genetic analysis. Presence/absence analyses assumed roughly uniform sequencing depth across donors, an assumption that may not hold. According to the authors, the approach could potentially be generalized to other disease states and immunological phenotypes.

CDR1 and CDR2, per the germline V gene (reference sequence), are SEHNR and FQNEAQ. V lost 1 base and J lost 6 bases; the stretch between them is 10 bases long. The CDR3 measures 13 amino acids from cysteine to phenylalanine. The DNA shown is the 39-base CDR3, in frame from base 1. In total, roughly 670 healthy bone marrow donors made up the cohort. At the time of sampling, every cohort member was nominally healthy, though immune exposures that went unrecorded were likely present. The donor was CMV seropositive and was included in the group of approximately 310 seropositive cohort members. Each donor provided a peripheral blood sample, and peripheral blood mononuclear cells were used for TCR beta sequencing. Genomic DNA extraction from the blood cell samples was performed with the Qiagen DNeasy Blood Extraction Kit. Receptor libraries were prepared by the immunoSEQ multiplex PCR assay. For the multiplex PCR, a mixture combining 60 forward primers for TCR Vbeta segments and 13 reverse primers for TCR Jbeta segments was used. A multiplex PCR assay on genomic DNA amplified the CDR3 region of rearranged TCR beta genes. The amplified TCR beta libraries were sequenced on the Illumina HiSeq System as 87-base-pair reads. As for the original processing: Across the 700 or so repertoires, a later analysis counted 80 million or so unique TCR beta chains, approximately 10 million of which were shared by at least two donors. To remove PCR and sequencing errors, raw reads were error-corrected and collapsed into unique sequences using a nearest-neighbor algorithm that merged closely related sequences. CDR3 sequences were aligned to IMGT reference sequences to assign V, D and J gene segments. For a sequence to be retained, a match of at least six nucleotides to both a V gene segment and a J gene segment was required. A rearrangement counted as productive if the CDR3 had no stop codons and remained in frame with V and J, and every other rearrangement counted as non-productive. CDR3 was defined according to IMGT convention as the region running from the second conserved V-encoded cysteine to the conserved J-encoded phenylalanine. In an earlier analysis of around 640 of the donors, sequences lacking an unambiguous match to a single V gene segment were excluded. In an earlier analysis of 587 of the donors, V segments were called functional above 56.7% productive rearrangements and were called segregating when the between-donor standard deviation exceeded 5%. A statistical classification framework was developed to diagnose cytomegalovirus status using the catalog of TCR beta chain sequences. V and J gene assignment, in a later analysis, came from comparing TCR nucleotide sequences with IMGT/GENE-DB human TR gene sequences. The TCRdist pipeline was used in a later analysis to assign CDR3 sequences and most-parsimonious VDJ recombination scenarios. In a later analysis, every TCR beta chain was defined by the combination of its CDR3 amino acid sequence and its V-gene family, and reads without a unique V-gene family were dropped. A later analysis removed 592 highly shared, low-generation-probability nucleotide sequences to deal with suspected cross-contamination and a sequencing artifact. For each public chain, a later analysis derived a clonal expansion index from normalized ranks of inferred template counts within each repertoire. Generation probabilities in a later analysis came from a VDJ recombination model fitted to out-of-frame rearrangements, and those results were checked against IGoR. A later analysis scored TCR-TCR, TCR-HLA and TCR-CMV co-occurrence with hypergeometric tests, applying a repertoire-size bias correction to TCR pairs. In a later analysis, false discovery rates were estimated by permuting HLA or CMV assignments 20 times. In a later analysis, co-occurring TCRs were grouped with DBSCAN, and TCRdist sequence similarity was added when clustering was performed within HLA-allele-positive subsets. For co-occurrence clustering, repertoires with fewer than 30,000 or more than 120,000 public chains were excluded, along with 5 or 6 repertoires with anomalous nucleotide sharing. The table comes from immuneACCESS by way of TCRdb, which keeps in-frame sequences with V and J called. Part of the clones is missing from these tables; in studies checked, under half for an unresolved V gene and the rest for unknown reasons. Clonal size and the V and J genes are those of that table, whereas D and trimming came from the DNA. This sample has approximately 170,000 clones in its table, and 70% to 75% of those were observed once. The ten largest clonotypes hold approximately 3% of the sample.

This clone was counted a single time. Its target antigen remains unknown. No much larger clonotype is one base removed from it; base qualities were not supplied. The sample comprised PBMCs. The receptor chain draws on TRBV7-9 and TRBJ2-7; no confident D gene assignment can be made. This sequence originates from a woman aged 25-40 years in good health and CMV-seropositive. DNA sequence: TGTGCCAGCAGCTTAGAATGGCAACCCGAGCAGTACTTC. Translated, it reads CASSLEWQPEQYF.